This passage covers 32 T cell receptor beta chains from one sample sequenced in a study of Ad26.COV2.S vaccination and SARS-CoV-2 variants. Measured with immunoSEQ multiplex PCR; TCRdb has only the in-frame clones, and not every one. The repertoire holds more than 300,000 clones, with roughly 80% as singletons. The treatment: some 20 received Ad26.COV2.S at low or high dose, single or two shots; about 5 received placebo; per-sample allocation not given. Samples were taken on day 63 after the first vaccine or placebo injection. Sample: peripheral blood, taken in a trial of Ad26.COV2.S vaccine versus placebo. Receptor source: a person between 18 and 60 years old who received the Ad26.COV2.S COVID-19 vaccine or a placebo.

This chain connects TRBV7-3 to TRBJ2-7; TRBD1 matches 8 bases. The germline CDR1 and CDR2 sequences are SGHTA and FQGTGA. V gave up 2 bases and J gave up 1 base; unmatched junction bases: 1. This CDR3 has 14 residues. CDR3: CASSLRQGSYEQYF. The CDR3 DNA sequence: TGTGCCAGCAGCTTACGACAGGGGTCCTACGAGCAGTACTTC.

With respect to this clone: The sample contains more than one DNA sequence encoding this CDR3. The chain uses TRBV5-1 and TRBJ1-3; D not resolved. Germline CDR1 and CDR2: SGHRS and YFSETQ. The CDR3 is 14 amino acids. Trimming stripped 3 bases from V and 1 base from J, with 8 bases between. CDR3 DNA: TGCGCCAGCAGCTCGGGAGGGTCTGGAAACACCATATATTTT. It is translated as CASSSGGSGNTIYF.

The chain is built from TRBV19 and TRBJ1-3, with a possible D match to TRBD1 (5 bases). The V gene lost 4 bases and the J gene lost 3 bases, with 19 bases spanning the gap. In germline, CDR1 is LNHDA, CDR2 SQIVND (reference sequence). The CDR3 spans 17 residues. CDR3 sequence (DNA): TGTGCCAGTAGTACGCATCCGGGACTAACAAATGGAAACACCATATATTTT. It specifies CASSTHPGLTNGNTIYF.

V is TRBV7-9 and J is TRBJ2-5, with D tentatively TRBD1 (6 bases). Germline lookup yields CDR1 SEHNR and CDR2 FQNEAQ (reference sequence). CDR3 length: 14 residues. V shed 5 bases and J shed 6 bases, with 16 bases lying between them. The CDR3 sequence: CASSPPGGVKTQYF. CDR3 bases: TGTGCCAGCAGCCCCCCTGGGGGCGTGAAGACCCAGTACTTC.

The chain couples TRBV6-6 to TRBJ2-1, with 7 bases aligning to TRBD2. The ends lost 11 bases at V and 6 bases at J; junction bases unmatched: 13. The CDR3 has 14 residues. Germline V gene lookup returns CDR1 MNHNY and CDR2 SVGAGI (reference sequence). The CDR3 DNA sequence: TGTGCCGGCGCCTGGGGGGGTGTATTCAATGAGCAGTTCTTC. Its translation: CAGAWGGVFNEQFF.

The chain recombines TRBV18 with TRBJ1-1, with D possibly TRBD1 on 5 matching bases. The CDR3 extends over 11 amino acids. V was cut by 8 bases and J by 7 bases, with 11 bases left in between. The germline CDR1 and CDR2 sequences are KGHSH and LQKENI. CDR3 coding DNA: TGTGCCAGCCGGGACGGACGTGAAGCTTTCTTT. Translating it yields CASRDGREAFF.

This chain joins TRBV20-1 and TRBJ1-2; D uncertain. There are 11 residues in the CDR3. The germline CDR1 and CDR2 sequences are DFQATT and SNEGSKA (reference sequence). Trimming took off 7 bases at V and 3 bases at J, with 9 bases between the two ends. CDR3 protein: CSERRDYGYTF. Here the CDR3 DNA reads TGCAGTGAAAGACGTGACTATGGCTACACCTTC.

This chain joins TRBV2 and TRBJ2-5, with TRBD1 as a possible D gene (6 bases). This CDR3 spans 14 amino acids. Trimming pared 2 bases from V and 3 bases from J, leaving 10 bases between. Germline V CDR1 and CDR2: SNHLY, FYNNEI. CDR3 DNA sequence: TGTGCCAGCAGTGAAAGAAAGGGGGAAGAGACCCAGTACTTC. The encoded protein is CASSERKGEETQYF.

V and J are TRBV7-8 and TRBJ2-3; D is perhaps TRBD1 (5 bases). Trimming cost V 3 bases and J 3 bases, with 13 bases left between them. CDR1 is SGHVS and CDR2 is FQNEAQ in the germline V gene. The CDR3 has 15 amino acids. Here the CDR3 reads CASSFRQHLTDTQYF. The CDR3 DNA is TGTGCCAGCAGCTTCCGACAGCACTTAACAGATACGCAGTATTTT.

The gene calls are TRBV4-1 and TRBJ2-2; D possibly corresponds to TRBD1 (5 bases). V was cut by 0 bases and J by 0 bases, with 11 bases left in between. The germline gives CDR1 MGHRA, CDR2 YSYEKL. The CDR3 runs 17 residues. The CDR3 DNA reads TGCGCCAGCAGCCAAGAGAGTAAGACAGCGAACACCGGGGAGCTGTTTTTT. Residues: CASSQESKTANTGELFF.

The chain recombines TRBV21-1 with TRBJ2-7. TRBV21-1 is given as a pseudogene. This CDR3 is 17 amino acids long. CDR3 amino acids: CASSKSGRGLGGYEQYF. CDR3 DNA sequence: TGTGCCAGCAGCAAATCAGGTCGGGGATTAGGGGGGTACGAGCAGTACTTC.

This chain uses TRBV5-5 with TRBJ2-5; 14 bases map to TRBD2. Germline V gene sequence: CDR1 SGHKS, CDR2 YYEKEE (reference sequence). Trimming cost V 5 bases and J 3 bases; bases outside gene matches: 3. There are 15 residues in the CDR3. CDR3 DNA: TGTGCCAGCAGGATGGGACTAGCGGGGGAAGAGACCCAGTACTTC. It translates to CASRMGLAGEETQYF.

The chain recombines TRBV5-1 with TRBJ1-3, with unresolved D. The CDR3 runs to 15 residues. Germline CDR1 SGHRS, CDR2 YFSETQ. Trimming removed 0 bases from V and 0 bases from J, with 7 bases in between. The CDR3 DNA reads TGCGCCAGCAGCTTGGTGCCGGTCTCTGGAAACACCATATATTTT. Translation gives CASSLVPVSGNTIYF.

This clone was recorded at least ten times. The chain has TRBV28 and TRBJ1-5; D is uncertain. The CDR3 has 12 amino acids. Trimming removed 6 bases from V and 6 bases from J, with 9 bases in between. Germline lookup yields CDR1 MDHEN and CDR2 SYDVKM. The CDR3 protein is CASSRMGQPQHF. DNA for the CDR3: TGTGCCAGCAGCCGGATGGGTCAGCCCCAGCATTTT.

This sequence joins TRBV3-1 (or the pseudogene TRBV3-2) and TRBJ1-2, with a possible D match to TRBD1 (5 bases). The CDR3 has 14 residues. CDR1 is LGHDT, CDR2 YNNKEL, per germline (reference sequence). Trimming pared 4 bases from V and 5 bases from J, leaving 14 bases between. The CDR3 spells CASSRGTLGYGYTF. Written as DNA, the CDR3 is TGTGCCAGCAGCCGCGGGACTCTTGGGTATGGCTACACCTTC.

This sequence joins TRBV7-6 and TRBJ2-7, with a tentative D call TRBD1 (5 bases). Germline V gene data show CDR1 as SGHVS and CDR2 as FNYEAQ. The CDR3 has 13 amino acids. V lost 0 bases to trimming and J lost 6 bases, with 9 bases between them. As DNA, the CDR3 is TGTGCCAGCAGCTTAGCGAATAGGGGCGAGCAGTACTTC. Its translation is CASSLANRGEQYF.

This chain connects TRBV15 to TRBJ1-6; D gene unclear. Trimming cost V 0 bases and J 9 bases, with 3 bases left between them. The CDR3 is 12 residues long. Germline V gene sequence: CDR1 LNHNV, CDR2 YYDKDF (reference sequence). This CDR3 is CATSRDTSPLHF. The CDR3 DNA follows: TGTGCCACCAGCAGAGACACTTCACCCCTCCACTTT.

In nucleotides, the CDR3 is TGTGCCAGCAGCTTAACTAGCGGGAACTACGAGCAGTACTTC. Its protein product is CASSLTSGNYEQYF. This rearrangement joins TRBV5-4 to TRBJ2-7; TRBD2 matches at 10 bases. J was trimmed by 3 bases and V by 2 bases; bases with no gene match: 2. The CDR3 is 14 amino acids. Germline V CDR1 and CDR2: SGHNT, YYREEE (reference sequence).

A word on this clone: This sample includes further DNA sequences coding for the same CDR3. This chain links TRBV7-2 with TRBJ2-7, with TRBD2 identical over 9 bases. V was pared by 1 base and J by 5 bases, with 9 bases of the junction left unmatched. There are 16 residues in the CDR3. In germline, CDR1 is SGHTA, CDR2 FQGNSA. CDR3 bases: TGTGCCAGCAGCTTAGACTCGGCGGGGGGGCGGCACGAGCAGTACTTC. Residues: CASSLDSAGGRHEQYF.

The V call is TRBV28, the J call TRBJ2-7, with a tentative D call TRBD1 (6 bases). The CDR3 sequence is 15 residues long. Between the trimmed V and J ends, which lost 5 bases and 2 bases, there was a span of 16 bases. The germline V gene has CDR1 MDHEN and CDR2 SYDVKM. The CDR3 DNA reads as TGTGCCAGCAGTCCCCCTCCGGACAGTACCTACGAGCAGTACTTC. Its protein product is CASSPPPDSTYEQYF.

Only one count was recorded for this clone. The chain recombines TRBV19 with TRBJ2-1; tentatively, D is TRBD1 (5 bases). The germline V gene encodes CDR1 LNHDA and CDR2 SQIVND (reference sequence). The CDR3 loop spans 14 amino acids. V was clipped by 5 bases and J by 0 bases, with 8 bases between them. The chain's CDR3 is CASSSQASYNEQFF. In DNA form, the CDR3 reads TGTGCCAGTAGTTCACAGGCCTCCTACAATGAGCAGTTCTTC.

The chain employs TRBV5-6 and TRBJ2-1; possible D gene TRBD1, 6 bases. V lost 1 base and J 4 bases, leaving 15 bases between the germline ends. The germline gives CDR1 SGHDT, CDR2 YYEEEE. The CDR3 length is 16 residues. The DNA for the CDR3 is TGTGCCAGCAGCTTGACAGGGTTCCTAATTTACAATGAGCAGTTCTTC. Translated: CASSLTGFLIYNEQFF.

V gene TRBV28 combines with J gene TRBJ1-6, with 7 bases matching TRBD1. J lost 10 bases, V lost 7 bases, and 10 bases had no gene match. Germline CDR1 reads MDHEN; CDR2 reads SYDVKM. The CDR3 is made up of 14 amino acids. The CDR3 bases are TGTGCCAGCACTAAGTACAGGGGCAGGTCACCCCTCCACTTT. Translated: CASTKYRGRSPLHF.

The J gene is TRBJ2-3, the V gene TRBV9; D remains unclear. Deletions cut 4 bases from V and 3 bases from J, with 12 bases between. The CDR3 extends over 14 amino acids. The germline gives CDR1 SGDLS, CDR2 YYNGEE. DNA for the CDR3: TGTGCCAGCAGCCCTGGCGGCTCAACAGATACGCAGTATTTT. Its translation is CASSPGGSTDTQYF. Complete variable domain (other parts from reference TRBV9 and TRBJ2-3): DSGVTQTPKHLITATGQRVTLRCSPRSGDLSVYWYQQSLDQGLQFLIQYYNGEERAKGNILERFSAQQFPDLHSELNLSSLELGDSALYFCASSPGGSTDTQYFGPGTRLTVL.

The CDR3 region is CASSLAGANVLTF. The CDR3 DNA follows: TGTGCCAGCAGCTTAGCTGGGGCCAACGTCCTGACTTTC. The J gene is TRBJ2-6, the V gene TRBV11-2; D remains ambiguous. The CDR3 is 13 residues long. With 1 base removed from V and 2 bases from J, the gap between germline ends came to 0 bases. Germline CDR1 is SGHAT and CDR2 is FQNNGV.

The chain recombines TRBV5-4 with TRBJ2-7, with 9 positions matching TRBD1. V trimming: 0 bases; J trimming: 4 bases; junction bases outside the gene matches: 8. The CDR3 has 16 residues. Germline V gene sequence: CDR1 SGHNT, CDR2 YYREEE (reference sequence). CDR3 nucleotides: TGTGCCAGCAGCTTGGTCAATACAGGGGGCAGTTACGAGCAGTACTTC. Amino acid sequence: CASSLVNTGGSYEQYF.

This chain uses TRBV9 with TRBJ2-7; D is uncertain. Trimming removed 0 bases from V and 6 bases from J, with 4 bases in between. CDR1 SGDLS and CDR2 YYNGEE come from the germline V gene. The CDR3 is 11 residues long. The CDR3 nucleotides are TGTGCCAGCAGCGTAGGTAGCGAGCAGTACTTC. It translates to CASSVGSEQYF.

The gene calls are TRBV9 and TRBJ1-3; D ambiguous. This CDR3 region has 16 residues. Between the trimmed V and J ends, which lost 0 bases and 4 bases, there was a span of 14 bases. The germline CDR1 and CDR2 sequences are SGDLS and YYNGEE. CDR3 protein: CASSVGLSVSGNTIYF. The CDR3 nucleotides are TGTGCCAGCAGCGTAGGGTTATCGGTGTCGGGAAACACCATATATTTT.

The chain links TRBV5-1 to TRBJ2-6, with 11 nucleotides matching TRBD1. The CDR3 sequence is 18 residues long. The ends lost 0 bases at V and 0 bases at J; junction bases unmatched: 2. Per the germline V gene, CDR1 is SGHRS and CDR2 is YFSETQ. The CDR3 DNA follows: TGCGCCAGCAGCTTGGAGGGGACAGGGGGCTCTGGGGCCAACGTCCTGACTTTC. Translated: CASSLEGTGGSGANVLTF.

This chain uses TRBV24-1 with TRBJ2-5; no firm D call. The V gene lost 6 bases and the J gene lost 0 bases, with 13 bases spanning the gap. In germline, CDR1 is KGHDR, CDR2 SFDVKD. This CDR3 is 15 amino acids long. The CDR3, as DNA: TGTGCCACCAGTTCTGAGGACCAGTACCAAGAGACCCAGTACTTC. Residues: CATSSEDQYQETQYF.

The chain couples TRBV25-1 to TRBJ1-3, with 7 bases identical to TRBD1. Per the germline V gene, CDR1 is MGHDK and CDR2 is SYGVNS. The CDR3 length is 16 residues. V was pared by 8 bases and J by 1 base, with 11 bases of the junction left unmatched. The CDR3 sequence: CASRVGGTASGNTIYF. CDR3 bases: TGTGCCAGCCGAGTCGGAGGGACAGCATCTGGAAACACCATATATTTT.

The chain uses TRBV7-3 and TRBJ2-7; 9 bases map to TRBD1. The CDR3 totals 15 residues. Germline trimming cut 5 bases from V and 3 bases from J; bases unmatched to any gene: 8. Germline loops: CDR1 SGHTA, CDR2 FQGTGA. In DNA form, the CDR3 reads TGTGCCAGCAGCCCATCGGGACAGGGCATCTACGAGCAGTACTTC. As protein: CASSPSGQGIYEQYF.